The rows below give T cell receptor beta chains drawn from one sample of a study of early stage breast cancer tumors. The table came from immunoSEQ multiplex PCR; TCRdb's copy has only in-frame clones and leaves some out. The sample holds roughly 49,000 clones, about three quarters seen once. Sequenced sample: blood. These receptors all stem from a middle-aged person with breast cancer. CDR3s include the opening cysteine and the closing phenylalanine or tryptophan.

V gene	J gene	CDR3 protein
TRBV4-2	TRBJ2-4	CASSQDLGSKNIQYF
TRBV11-3	TRBJ2-7	CASSPGGAYEQYF
TRBV29-1	TRBJ2-3	CSVWGGSTDTQYF
TRBV7-8	TRBJ2-7	CASSLELSLAGSSYEQYF
TRBV2	TRBJ2-3	CASSEKAGEGGTDTQYF
TRBV6-4	TRBJ2-1	CASSETGTSIDEQFF
TRBV11-3	TRBJ2-7	CASPRRVWAYEQYF
TRBV19	TRBJ2-7	CASSRLAGGPYEQYF
TRBV19	TRBJ1-1	CASSTRGVEPVAFF
TRBV21-1	TRBJ2-7	CASSKEGQGASEQYF
TRBV11-3	TRBJ2-2	CASSLELARSLRAGELFF
TRBV25-1	TRBJ2-7	CASIEPGQGYYEQYF
TRBV5-1	TRBJ1-4	CASSSHHRGTNEKLFF
TRBV7-8	TRBJ1-1	CASSLVAGSVGLFTEAFF
TRBV9	TRBJ2-3	CASSSRTGGGPDTQYF
TRBV6-6	TRBJ1-5	CASRTGDQPQHF
TRBV10-3	TRBJ2-5	CAISASGGLGETQYF